This paragraph covers one T cell receptor beta chain sequence. The source of the sample is a study of cytomegalovirus exposure and HLA in healthy donors. Use of 60 Vbeta and 13 Jbeta primers characterized the PCR. The assay was immunoSEQ multiplex PCR, and TCRdb's table has in-frame clones only and misses some. The sample carries more than 100,000 clones, less than 80% recorded once. The CDR3 spans 14 residues. Germline loops: CDR1 SEHNR, CDR2 FQNEAQ (reference sequence). The junction had 6 bases not matched to a gene; V was cut back by 4 bases and J by 5 bases. This chain links TRBV7-9 with TRBJ1-2; 8 bases are shared with TRBD1. Material for sequencing was PBMCs. This sequence originates from a man in his forties or fifties in good health and CMV-seropositive. This CDR3 is CASSSDRESYGYTF. DNA of the CDR3: TGTGCCAGCAGCTCGGACAGGGAAAGTTATGGCTACACCTTC.